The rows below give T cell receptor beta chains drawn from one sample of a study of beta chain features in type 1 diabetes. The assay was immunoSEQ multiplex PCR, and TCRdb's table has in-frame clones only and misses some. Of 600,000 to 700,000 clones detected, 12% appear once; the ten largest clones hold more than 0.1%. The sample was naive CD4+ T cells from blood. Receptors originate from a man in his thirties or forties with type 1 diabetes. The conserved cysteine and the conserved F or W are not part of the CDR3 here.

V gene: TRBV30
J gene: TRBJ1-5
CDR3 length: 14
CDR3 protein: AWSGLAGGSNQPQH

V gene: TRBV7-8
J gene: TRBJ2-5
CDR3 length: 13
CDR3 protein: ASSLRTGLQETQY

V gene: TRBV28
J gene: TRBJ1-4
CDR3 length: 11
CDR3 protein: ASTGTVNEKLF

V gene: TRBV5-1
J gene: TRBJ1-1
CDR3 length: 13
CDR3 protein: ASSFEQGAGTEAF

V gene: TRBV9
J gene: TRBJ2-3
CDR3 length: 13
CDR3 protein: ASSVGGSSTDTQY

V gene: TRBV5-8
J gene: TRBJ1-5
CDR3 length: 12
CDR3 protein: ASSVSGRRQPQH

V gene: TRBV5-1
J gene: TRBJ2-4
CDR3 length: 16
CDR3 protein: ASSLSTEAQGFADIQY

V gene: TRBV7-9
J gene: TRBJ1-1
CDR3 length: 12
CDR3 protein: ASSLQGDRTEAF

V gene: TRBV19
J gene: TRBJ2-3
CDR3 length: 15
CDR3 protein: ASSIQLSGDRTDTQY

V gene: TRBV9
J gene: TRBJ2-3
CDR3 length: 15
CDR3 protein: ASSALPGQGYTDTQY

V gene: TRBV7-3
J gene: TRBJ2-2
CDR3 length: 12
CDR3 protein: ASSLTSDTGELF

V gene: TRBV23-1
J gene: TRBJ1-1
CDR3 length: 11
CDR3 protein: ASSQSENTEAF

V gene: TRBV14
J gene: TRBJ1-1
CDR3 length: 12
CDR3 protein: ASSPPPEGTEAF

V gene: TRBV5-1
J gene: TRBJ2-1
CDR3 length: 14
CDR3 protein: ASSLARQGAYNEQF

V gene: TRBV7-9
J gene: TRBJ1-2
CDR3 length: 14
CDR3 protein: ASSLTAGPRDYGYT

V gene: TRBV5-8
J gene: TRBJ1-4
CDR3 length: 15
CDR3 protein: ASSFGHLLATNEKLF

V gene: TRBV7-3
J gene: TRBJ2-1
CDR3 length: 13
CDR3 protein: ASSASSGTYNEQF

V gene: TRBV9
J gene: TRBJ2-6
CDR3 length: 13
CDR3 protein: ASTTGGDGANVLT

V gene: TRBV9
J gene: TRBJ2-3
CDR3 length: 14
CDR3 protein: ASRPYWGRSTDTQY

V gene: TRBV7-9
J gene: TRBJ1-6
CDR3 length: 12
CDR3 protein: ASSLRQSKSPLH

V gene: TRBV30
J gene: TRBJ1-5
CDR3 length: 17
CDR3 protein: AWSVPISGGRGLNQPQH

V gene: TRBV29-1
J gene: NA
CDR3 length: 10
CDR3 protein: SVADRGYEQY

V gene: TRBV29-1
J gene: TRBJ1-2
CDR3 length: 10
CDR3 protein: SVVETDGGYT

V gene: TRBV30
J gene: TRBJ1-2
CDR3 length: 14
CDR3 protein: AWSVLTGWANYGYT

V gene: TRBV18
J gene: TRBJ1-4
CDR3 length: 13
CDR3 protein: ASSPRTGIDTNLF

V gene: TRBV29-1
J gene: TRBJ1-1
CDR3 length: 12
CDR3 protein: SASIQGGNTEAF

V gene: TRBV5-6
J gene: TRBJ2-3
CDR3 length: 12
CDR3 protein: ASSSGQGTDTQY

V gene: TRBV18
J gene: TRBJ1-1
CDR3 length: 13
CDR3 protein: ASSQGQGARTEAF

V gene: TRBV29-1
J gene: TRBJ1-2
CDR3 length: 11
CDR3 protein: SVPRTGSYGYT

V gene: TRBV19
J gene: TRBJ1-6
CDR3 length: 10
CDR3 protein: ASNDRDSPLH

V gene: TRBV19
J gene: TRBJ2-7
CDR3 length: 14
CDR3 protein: ASSPTSGGHPYEQY

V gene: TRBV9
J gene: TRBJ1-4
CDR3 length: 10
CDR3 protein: ASSRSNEKLF

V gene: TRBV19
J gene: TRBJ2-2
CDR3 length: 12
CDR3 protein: ASTTSGYTGELF

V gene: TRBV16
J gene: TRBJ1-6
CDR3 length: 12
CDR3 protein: ASSQSMANSPLH

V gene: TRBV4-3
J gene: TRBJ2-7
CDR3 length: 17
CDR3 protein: ASSQDGKLRDREGYEQY

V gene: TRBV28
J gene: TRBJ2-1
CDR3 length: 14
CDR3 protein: ASSLLLAGGEQGQF

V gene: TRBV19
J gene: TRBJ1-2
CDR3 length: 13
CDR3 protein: ASSIDLGTGGGYT

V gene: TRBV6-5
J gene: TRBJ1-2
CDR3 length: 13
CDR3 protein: ASSYSKLRVYGYT

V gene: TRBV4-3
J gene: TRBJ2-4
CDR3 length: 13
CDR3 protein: ASSQDPGGRNIQY

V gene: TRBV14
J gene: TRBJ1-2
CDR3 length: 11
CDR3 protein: ASSQVYGSGYT

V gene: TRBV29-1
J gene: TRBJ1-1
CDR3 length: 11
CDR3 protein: SVGVRQGYEAF

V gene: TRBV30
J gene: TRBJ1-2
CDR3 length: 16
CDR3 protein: AWIGPVAQGAKNYGYT